Reported below is one T cell receptor beta chain. This record belongs to a study of tumor-infiltrating lymphocytes in localized non-small cell lung cancer. Sequencing used immunoSEQ multiplex PCR; TCRdb keeps in-frame clones, though not all of them. The sample carries more than 10,000 clones, 79% recorded once. V was clipped by 3 bases and J by 2 bases; unmatched bases: 5. CDR1 is MDHEN and CDR2 is SYDVKM in the germline V gene. The CDR3 contains 15 residues. The origin of this receptor is a human donor with non-small cell lung cancer. The chain couples TRBV28 to TRBJ2-7; 9 bases are a match to TRBD1. Sample: lung tumor tissue. This CDR3 reads CASSFKGQGAYEQYF. CDR3 DNA sequence: TGTGCCAGCAGTTTTAAGGGACAGGGCGCCTACGAGCAGTACTTC.